The subject of this entry is one T cell receptor beta chain. Each replicate PCR on the sorted subsets used roughly 190 ng DNA (around 30,000 T cell genomes). Clones were sequenced by immunoSEQ multiplex PCR, and TCRdb holds only the in-frame ones, with some missing. The repertoire holds 650,000 to 800,000 clones, with under 95% as singletons. This sample was taken from a study of shared clonotypes between healthy human individuals. The CDR3 loop spans 15 amino acids. Deletions cut 4 bases from V and 7 bases from J, with 21 bases between. Germline-derived CDR1 and CDR2 are SGHRS and YFSETQ. The naive CD8 subset, CD45RO-negative cells positively selected for CCR7, excluded terminally differentiated effector memory CD45RA+ cells. Donors comprised only Caucasian adults living in Nashville, Tennessee.

The sequence was collected from a man aged 30-40 years in good health. This rearrangement joins TRBV5-1 to TRBJ2-7; D may be TRBD2 (7 bases). The sequencing input was naive CD8+ T cells sorted from blood. In nucleotides, the CDR3 is TGCGCCAGCAGCGGGGGGAGGGGGAGAAGTAGGGAGCAGTACTTC. As protein: CASSGGRGRSREQYF.